Reported below is one T cell receptor (beta chain). These data are taken from a study of cytotoxic CD8 clonotypes in ibrutinib-treated CLL. Overall study context: With a range of 6 to 36, the median treatment time before response samples were taken was over 9 months.

Clones were read by immunoSEQ multiplex PCR, and TCRdb kept only the in-frame ones, dropping some. The repertoire holds 300,000 or so clones, with 67% as singletons. The sequenced sample was PBMCs, obtained after 36 months of ibrutinib treatment. The sequence derives from a human donor with chronic lymphocytic leukemia.

Written as DNA, the CDR3 is TGCGCCAGCAGGACAAGGGAGGCCGATGCGGGACTAGCGGCTTACAATGAGCAGTTCTTC. Translating it yields CASRTREADAGLAAYNEQFF. The rearrangement joins TRBV4-1 to TRBJ2-1; 11 nucleotides align to TRBD2. The V and J ends lost 6 bases and 4 bases, in that order; junction bases with no gene match: 20. The CDR3 loop spans 20 amino acids. Germline lookup yields CDR1 MGHRA and CDR2 YSYEKL.